This TCR beta chain was recovered during a study of vaccination and CD4 T cells after COVID-19 (dated by TCRdb to between 2022 and 2023). In terms of the full investigation: The convalescent cohort included six males and four females, with two Hispanic individuals, seven Caucasians, two Asians and one multiracial person. Post-COVID blood samples from convalescent patients were collected a median of roughly 100 days after diagnosis, with a range of roughly 35 to 180 days. In an earlier paper using these donors, memory CD4+ T cell crossreactivity between SARS-CoV-2 and common cold coronavirus spike proteins was assessed at the TCR clonotype level. Participants received two doses of either the Pfizer-BioNTech BNT162b2 vaccine (n=8) or the Moderna mRNA-1273 vaccine (n=2). Culture stimuli were overlapping spike peptide pools from SARS-CoV-2 and from the common cold coronaviruses HCoV-NL63, HCoV-OC43 and HCoV-229E. In roughly 11 COVID-19 convalescent patients and 4 infection-naive healthy vaccine recipients, the spike-specific CD4+ TCR repertoire before mRNA vaccination was compared with the repertoire after mRNA vaccination. As controls, cultures received a CEFX viral epitope pool (the positive control), an HIV-1 Nef peptide pool (the negative control), or no peptide at all. Post-vaccine blood samples were collected a median of about 72 days after the second vaccine dose, ranging from about 13 to 250 days. The research as a whole found: The study included relatively few convalescent patients and did not analyze early timepoints after natural infection. Of the vaccine-specific clones in convalescent patients, 304 of 307, or nearly all, reacted only to SARS-CoV-2 spike and did not cross-react with common cold coronaviruses. The median count of SARS-CoV-2-reactive clonotypes went up from 21 after infection to 38 after vaccination, although the change was not significant. Among the post-vaccine SARS-CoV-2-reactive clones in convalescent patients, a median around 90% showed up only after vaccination, which suggests vaccine-specific priming.

Interpreted using the paper, the treatment or condition label stands for: roughly 10-day PBMC culture with coronavirus spike peptide pools or control peptides (ViraFEST assay). CD4+ T cells from unexposed donors were collected before the COVID-19 pandemic (2011-2018). To expand antigen-specific T cells with peptide pools and then pick out the expanded clonotypes through TCR sequencing, the study relied on the ViraFEST assay. PBMCs were cultured at two million per well in IMDM supplemented with 5% human AB serum and 8.5 to 10 IU/ml IL-2, with about 9 ug/ml peptide pools added. Half of the culture medium was replaced with fresh IL-2-containing medium on days 3 and 7. CD4+ T cells were isolated after 10 days of culture through negative selection using the EasySep CD4+ T cell isolation kit. As cell numbers permitted, CD4+ T cells from unexposed donors were tested for reactivity to SARS-CoV-2 S and N and to four common cold coronavirus spike pools. Ficoll-Paque Plus gradient centrifugation was used to isolate PBMCs from whole blood, and the isolated PBMCs were then either used fresh or cryopreserved at -140C. Culture conditions were generally each tested in triplicate wells. The leukapheresis product for the unexposed donors was obtained through commercial purchase.

A few counts support this clonotype. It lacks a known antigen. No per-base quality is available; no much larger clone lies one base away. Receptor amplification or capture employed PCR. TCR sequencing of DNA from cultured CD4+ T cells used the Oncomine TCR Beta short-read assay at the Johns Hopkins FTIC core. The QIAamp micro DNA kit was used to extract genomic DNA from the cultured CD4+ T cells. The Oncomine TCR Beta libraries from cultured CD4+ T cells were pooled using unique dual indexes and then sequenced on an Illumina iSeq 100. Processing in the source paper ran as follows. Non-productive sequences were filtered out, and CDR3s that did not start with C, did not end with F or W, or were shorter than 7 amino acids were discarded. The MANAFEST web application was used to identify antigen-specific clonotypes by comparing peptide-stimulated wells against reference wells and other culture wells. To be called positive, a clone needed an FDR below 0.05, an odds ratio above 5, and a productive frequency above 0.1% in at least two of three replicate wells. Clonotypes that were significantly expanded in both SARS-CoV-2 spike wells and at least one common cold coronavirus spike condition were defined as cross-reactive. Similarity between CDR3 sequences was evaluated in R version 3.6.1 using Levenshtein distances (stringdist) and unrooted phylogenetic trees (ape). TCRdb's own reprocessing of the public reads used fastp at Q25 and MiXCR and kept productive beta chains. Rows matching on CDR3 protein sequence are summarized as one entry with the most common DNA and genes. These V and J calls are TCRdb output, not the study's own analysis. The sample records some 6,900 distinct CDR3 sequences, approximately 48% of which are singletons. The top ten clones comprise approximately 32% of the sample.

V is pared back by 1 base and J by 3 bases, with 9 bases lying between the germline termini. CDR1 and CDR2 were assigned from the germline V gene (reference sequence) as GTSNPN and SVGIG. There are 13 amino acids in the CDR3, from cysteine to phenylalanine inclusive. The kept DNA is CDR3 alone, 39 bases in frame from the first base. Rearrangement joined TRBV30 to TRBJ1-2, with TRBD1 perhaps the D gene, on 6 matching bases. This sequence was found in a human donor in good health. Sequenced sample: CD4+ T cells from blood, cultured in vitro. The CDR3 region reads CAWSAGQDYGYTF. The sequenced DNA: TGTGCCTGGAGTGCGGGACAAGACTATGGCTACACCTTC.